The 18 T cell receptor beta chains below come from one sample, sequenced in a study of shared clonotypes between healthy human individuals. Naive CD8 cells, CD45RO-negative and positively selected for CCR7, excluded terminally differentiated effector memory CD45RA+ cells. Clones were read by immunoSEQ multiplex PCR, and TCRdb kept only the in-frame ones, dropping some. The sample holds approximately 2,200,000 clones, under 95% seen once. Sequencing was done on a sample of naive CD8+ T cells from PBMCs. The origin of the receptors is a man between 18 and 35 years old in good health. Some clones in this sample may be carry-over from other donors' samples.

This clone was counted once. The chain combines TRBV5-1 with TRBJ2-7; 7 bases match TRBD2. The V and J ends lost 0 bases and 4 bases, in that order; junction bases with no gene match: 7. Germline CDR1 SGHRS, CDR2 YFSETQ. The CDR3 loop spans 15 amino acids. The CDR3 spells CASSLDAAGKYEQYF. The CDR3 DNA reads TGCGCCAGCAGCTTGGATGCAGCGGGGAAGTACGAGCAGTACTTC.

CDR3 residues: CASSLGPSSWGYTF. The DNA of the CDR3 is TGTGCCAGCAGCTTAGGTCCGTCCAGTTGGGGCTACACCTTC. The rearrangement uses TRBV7-9 and TRBJ1-2; D is ambiguous. V lost 1 base and J lost 8, with 14 bases in between. This CDR3 contains 14 residues. In germline, CDR1 is SEHNR, CDR2 FQNEAQ (reference sequence). Full variable domain (remainder filled in from reference TRBV7-9 and TRBJ1-2): DTGVSQNPRHKITKRGQNVTFRCDPISEHNRLYWYRQTLGQGPEFLTYFQNEAQLEKSRLLSDRFSAERPKGSFSTLEIQRTEQGDSAMYLCASSLGPSSWGYTFGSGTRLTVV.

CDR3 DNA: TGTGCCAGCAGCTCACGGAGGCATTCCCGAGGGGAGACCCAGTACTTC. Its translation: CASSSRRHSRGETQYF. The chain combines TRBV7-2 with TRBJ2-5, with a weak D call TRBD2 (5 bases). CDR1 and CDR2 from the germline V gene are SGHTA and FQGNSA. V was clipped by 4 bases and J by 5 bases, with 20 bases between them. The CDR3 covers 16 residues.

The J gene is TRBJ1-1, the V gene TRBV27; D may be TRBD1 (5 bases). Germline V CDR1 and CDR2: MNHEY, SMNVEV (reference sequence). Between the trimmed V and J ends, which lost 6 bases and 0 bases, there was a span of 8 bases. The CDR3 loop spans 13 amino acids. As DNA, the CDR3 is TGTGCCAGCAGGCGACAGTTGAACACTGAAGCTTTCTTT. The encoded protein is CASRRQLNTEAFF.

V and J are TRBV11-2 and TRBJ1-4; no clear D. CDR1 and CDR2 from the germline V gene are SGHAT and FQNNGV. Trimming took 3 bases from V and 0 from J, leaving 11 bases between them. The CDR3 totals 16 residues. DNA of the CDR3: TGTGCCAGCAGCTTGGGGATAGGGACAACTAATGAAAAACTGTTTTTT. Translation gives CASSLGIGTTNEKLFF.

The V and J genes are TRBV9 and TRBJ2-1; D is perhaps TRBD2 (5 bases). The V gene lost 0 bases and the J gene lost 5 bases, with 15 bases spanning the gap. This CDR3 is built from 16 residues. In germline, CDR1 is SGDLS, CDR2 YYNGEE. This CDR3 is CASSVESGGLDNEQFF. As DNA, the CDR3 is TGTGCCAGCAGCGTAGAGTCAGGCGGGTTGGACAATGAGCAGTTCTTC.

The chain joins TRBV27 to TRBJ1-1, with D tentatively TRBD1 (5 bases). The CDR3 consists of 15 residues. V was cut by 7 bases and J by 2 bases, with 17 bases left in between. Germline-derived CDR1 and CDR2 are MNHEY and SMNVEV (reference sequence). The CDR3 region has the DNA TGTGCCAGCAAACCCCGGGACGGATCTAACACTGAAGCTTTCTTT. Translating it yields CASKPRDGSNTEAFF.

This rearrangement joins TRBV9 to TRBJ2-3; TRBD1 is a possible D gene (7 bases). The CDR3 has 17 residues. Per the germline V gene, CDR1 is SGDLS and CDR2 is YYNGEE. V gave up 1 base and J gave up 4 bases, with 19 bases separating them. The CDR3 protein is CASSVNRRGLGADTQYF. CDR3 coding DNA: TGTGCCAGCAGCGTAAACCGGAGGGGGCTGGGGGCAGATACGCAGTATTTT.

Details on this clone: Other DNA sequences from this sample encode an identical CDR3 as well. V usage is TRBV9 and J usage is TRBJ2-1; a weak D match, TRBD2 (6 bases). Germline CDR1 SGDLS, CDR2 YYNGEE. V lost 3 bases to trimming and J lost 7 bases, with 8 bases between them. The CDR3 consists of 12 residues. The CDR3 nucleotides are TGTGCCAGCAGCGCCGGAGGGAATGAGCAGTTCTTC. This translates into CASSAGGNEQFF.

This chain joins TRBV19 and TRBJ1-3; D is ambiguous. Germline CDR1 and CDR2: LNHDA and SQIVND (reference sequence). The CDR3 is 15 amino acids. The V end was cut by 3 bases, the J end by 0 bases, with 9 bases between. The CDR3 DNA sequence: TGTGCCAGTAGTATGTGGAGTTTCTCTGGAAACACCATATATTTT. Amino acids: CASSMWSFSGNTIYF. The full variable domain, in which reference TRBV19 and TRBJ1-3 provide the parts outside the CDR3, is DGGITQSPKYLFRKEGQNVTLSCEQNLNHDAMYWYRQDPGQGLRLIYYSQIVNDFQKGDIAEGYSVSREKKESFPLTVTSAQKNPTAFYLCASSMWSFSGNTIYFGEGSWLTVV.

CDR3 nucleotide sequence: TGTGCCAGCAGTTTTCTACAGGGACCCTACGAGCAGTACTTC. This sequence encodes CASSFLQGPYEQYF. The chain recombines TRBV27 with TRBJ2-7, with TRBD1 as a possible D gene (6 bases). CDR1 and CDR2 from the germline V gene are MNHEY and SMNVEV (reference sequence). CDR3 length: 14 residues. V lost 3 bases to trimming and J lost 2 bases, with 11 bases between them.

The rearrangement uses TRBV5-1 and TRBJ2-7, with 12 positions matching TRBD1. Germline V gives CDR1 SGHRS, CDR2 YFSETQ. After removal of 4 bases from V and 5 bases from J, the junction contained 7 bases not matched to a gene. CDR3 size: 15 residues. The CDR3 loop is CASSVAGTGGNEQYF. Here the CDR3 DNA reads TGCGCCAGCAGCGTGGCCGGGACAGGGGGCAACGAGCAGTACTTC.

This clone was observed a handful of times. CDR3 in DNA: TGTGCCAGCAGCCCGAGGGGCCACGAGCAGTACTTC. Its protein product is CASSPRGHEQYF. V gene TRBV7-6 combines with J gene TRBJ2-7; D could derive from TRBD1 or TRBD2 (5 bases each). Trimming took 5 bases from V and 5 from J, leaving 10 bases between them. Germline-derived CDR1 and CDR2 are SGHVS and FNYEAQ. The CDR3 spans 12 residues.

The rearrangement links TRBV7-2 to TRBJ2-7, with TRBD1 identical over 10 bases. The CDR3 spans 16 residues. The V gene's germline CDR1 is SGHTA and CDR2 FQGNSA. The junction had 10 bases not matched to a gene; V was cut back by 5 bases and J by 3 bases. Here the CDR3 DNA reads TGTGCCAGCAGCCCGAATACGGGACAGGGGTACTACGAGCAGTACTTC. It encodes CASSPNTGQGYYEQYF.

The chain couples TRBV7-9 to TRBJ1-5, with D perhaps TRBD1 (6 bases). V lost 5 bases, J lost 0 bases, and 14 bases lay in between. Germline V gives CDR1 SEHNR, CDR2 FQNEAQ (reference sequence). The CDR3 runs to 16 residues. For the CDR3, the DNA is TGTGCCAGCAGCCCGGGACATTTTAATAGCAATCAGCCCCAGCATTTT. It yields the protein CASSPGHFNSNQPQHF.

The rearrangement links TRBV7-2 to TRBJ2-1; 8 bases match TRBD2. The V gene end was trimmed by 3 bases and the J gene end by 0 bases; junction bases not matched to a gene: 4. The CDR3 covers 16 residues. The germline gives CDR1 SGHTA, CDR2 FQGNSA. In DNA, the CDR3 is TGTGCCAGCAGCTTGCCAGCGGGAGCCTCCTACAATGAGCAGTTCTTC. Amino acids: CASSLPAGASYNEQFF.

The chain links TRBV9 to TRBJ2-7; 10 bases match TRBD1. Germline V gene data show CDR1 as SGDLS and CDR2 as YYNGEE. The CDR3 is 18 residues long. V was clipped by 3 bases and J by 2 bases; unmatched bases: 14. CDR3 nucleotide sequence: TGTGCCAGCAGCGGACGTCCCGGGACAGGGGAAGCACCCTACGAGCAGTACTTC. It specifies CASSGRPGTGEAPYEQYF.

The chain has TRBV19 and TRBJ2-2; D is possibly TRBD2 (6 bases). The CDR3 runs to 14 residues. Germline V gives CDR1 LNHDA, CDR2 SQIVND (reference sequence). The germline V and J ends were trimmed by 6 bases and 7 bases, with 15 bases remaining between them. The CDR3 sequence: CASRWGTPLGELFF. The CDR3 nucleotides read TGTGCCAGTAGATGGGGGACTCCGCTCGGGGAGCTGTTTTTT.